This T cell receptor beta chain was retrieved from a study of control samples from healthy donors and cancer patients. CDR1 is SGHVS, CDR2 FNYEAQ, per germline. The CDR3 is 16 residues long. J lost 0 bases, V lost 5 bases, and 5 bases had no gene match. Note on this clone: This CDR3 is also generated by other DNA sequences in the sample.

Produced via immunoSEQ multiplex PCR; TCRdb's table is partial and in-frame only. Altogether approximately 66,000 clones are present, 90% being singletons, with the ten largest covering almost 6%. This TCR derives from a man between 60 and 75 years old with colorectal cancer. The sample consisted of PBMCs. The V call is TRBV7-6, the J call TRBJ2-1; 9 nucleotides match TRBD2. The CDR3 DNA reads TGTGCCAGCAGCCAGACTAGCGGAAGCTCCTACAATGAGCAGTTCTTC. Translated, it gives CASSQTSGSSYNEQFF.